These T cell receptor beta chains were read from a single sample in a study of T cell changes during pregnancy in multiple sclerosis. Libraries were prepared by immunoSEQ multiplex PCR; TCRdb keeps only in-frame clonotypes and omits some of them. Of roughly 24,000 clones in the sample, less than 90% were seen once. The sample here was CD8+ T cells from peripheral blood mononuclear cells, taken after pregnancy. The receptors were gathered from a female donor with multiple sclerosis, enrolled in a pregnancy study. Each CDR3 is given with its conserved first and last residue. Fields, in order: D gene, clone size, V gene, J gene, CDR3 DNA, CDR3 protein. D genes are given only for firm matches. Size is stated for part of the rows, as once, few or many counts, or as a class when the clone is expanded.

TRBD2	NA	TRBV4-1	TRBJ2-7	TGCGCCAGCAGCCAAGAGGGGGGGAAGCAGTACTTC	CASSQEGGKQYF
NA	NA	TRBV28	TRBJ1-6	TGTGCCAGCAGTTTTCGACAGTCTAATTCACCCCTCCACTTT	CASSFRQSNSPLHF
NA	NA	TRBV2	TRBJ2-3	TGTGCCAGCAGTGGAGCGTTGCGGGGAGATACGCAGTATTTT	CASSGALRGDTQYF
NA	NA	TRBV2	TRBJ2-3	TGTGCCAGTACTGTTGGGGGGTCTAGCACAGATACGCAGTATTTT	CASTVGGSSTDTQYF
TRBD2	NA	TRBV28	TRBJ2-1	TGTGCCAGCAGTTCCGACGTTAGCGGGACCCTTTACTCTGAGCAGTTCTTC	CASSSDVSGTLYSEQFF
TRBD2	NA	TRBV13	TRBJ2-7	TGTGCCAGCAGCTTAGCCCCCGGGACTATCTACGAGCAGTACTTC	CASSLAPGTIYEQYF
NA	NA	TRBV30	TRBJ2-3	TGTGCCTGGAGTGTTGGCATTGGAGGGGAAGATACGCAGTATTTT	CAWSVGIGGEDTQYF
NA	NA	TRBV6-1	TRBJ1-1	TGTGCCACCAGGGACAATCTGAACACTGAAGCTTTCTTT	CATRDNLNTEAFF
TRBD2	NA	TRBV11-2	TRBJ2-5	TGTGCCAGCAGCCTCACCGATATTAGCGGGAGGGTACACGAAGAGACCCAGTACTTC	CASSLTDISGRVHEETQYF
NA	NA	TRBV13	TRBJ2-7	TGTGCCAGCAGCTTCGGACTTCGCGAGCAGTACTTC	CASSFGLREQYF
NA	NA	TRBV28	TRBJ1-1	TGTGCCAGCAGTTTAAGGCCCCACAGGGAGGGCACTGAAGCTTTCTTT	CASSLRPHREGTEAFF
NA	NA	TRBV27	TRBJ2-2	TGTGCCAGCAGTCAAACCGGGGAGCTGTTTTTT	CASSQTGELFF
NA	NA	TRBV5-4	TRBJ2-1	TGTGCCAGCAGCTTGTACAGGCGTCTTTACAATGAGCAGTTCTTC	CASSLYRRLYNEQFF
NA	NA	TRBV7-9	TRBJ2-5	TGTGCCAGCAGCTTAACCCGATTTGGCTGGGAGACCCAGTACTTC	CASSLTRFGWETQYF
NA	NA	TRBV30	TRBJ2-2	TGTGCCTGGAGTTCCCAGGGAACCGGGGAGCTGTTTTTT	CAWSSQGTGELFF
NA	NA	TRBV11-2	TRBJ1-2	TGTGCCAGCAGCTTAGGGGGGGGGACCCGTGGCTACACCTTC	CASSLGGGTRGYTF
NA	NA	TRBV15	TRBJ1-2	TGTGCCACCAGCAGAGATTACTTGTACAGGGACACCTTC	CATSRDYLYRDTF
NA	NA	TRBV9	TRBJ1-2	TGTGCCAGCAGGCCGACAGATTCCTATGGCTACACCTTC	CASRPTDSYGYTF
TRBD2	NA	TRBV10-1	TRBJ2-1	TGCGCCAGCTCGGGACTAGCGGGAGGGGGTGAGCAGTTCTTC	CASSGLAGGGEQFF
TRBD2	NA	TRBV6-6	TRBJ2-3	TGTGCCAGCAGCTTCTCCCGGGAGGGGAGAGATACGCAGTATTTT	CASSFSREGRDTQYF
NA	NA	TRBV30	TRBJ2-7	TGTGCCTGGAGCCTTCTGTACGAGCAGTACTTC	CAWSLLYEQYF
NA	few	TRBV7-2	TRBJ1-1	TGTGCCAGCAGCCACCAATCGGGGGGGCGGAACACTGAAGCTTTCTTT	CASSHQSGGRNTEAFF
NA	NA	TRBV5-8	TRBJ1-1	TGTGCCAGCAGGTCAACACTGTCACTATGGTCGAACACTGAAGCTTTCTTT	CASRSTLSLWSNTEAFF
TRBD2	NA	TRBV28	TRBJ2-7	TGTGCCAGCAGTTCCAGGACTAGCGGGAGTTACGAGCAGTACTTC	CASSSRTSGSYEQYF
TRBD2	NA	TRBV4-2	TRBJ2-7	TGTGCCAGCAGCCAAGAGTCGTGGCGGGAGGGCCTCCACGAGCAGTACTTC	CASSQESWREGLHEQYF
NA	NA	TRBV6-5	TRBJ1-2	TGTGCCAGCAGTTACTCGGCAGGGAAGGGCTACACCTTC	CASSYSAGKGYTF
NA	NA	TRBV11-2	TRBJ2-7	TGTGCCAGCCGCATTACCGAGGGCGGCGAGCAGTACTTC	CASRITEGGEQYF